The present T cell receptor (beta chain) was sequenced within a study of blood T cells in healthy people across ages. General study results and limits: Versus aged donors, long-lived donors had higher diversity and more naive CD4+ cells. Strongly correlated with naive T cell percentage was TCR beta diversity.

Alongside a J-beta primer mix, a sample-barcoded 5' primer served in a second PCR lasting roughly 7 to 11 cycles. Each cDNA molecule was tagged by a template-switch adaptor that had 12 random nucleotides. TCRdb re-called the 5' RACE reads through MiXCR, storing one row per CDR3 protein. The sample has 1.5 million to 2 million distinct CDR3 sequences, under 30% seen once; the top ten hold about 8%. Each of the donors had about 9.9 milliliters of peripheral blood drawn into EDTA-treated Vacutainer tubes. As regards this clonotype: Its target is not known.

The CDR3 is made up of 15 amino acids. Per germline, CDR1 MNHEY and CDR2 SMNVEV (reference sequence). With 6 bases clipped from V and 6 bases from J, the junction kept 13 bases outside the gene matches. The V and J genes are TRBV27 and TRBJ1-2, with 7 bases identical to TRBD1. This clonotype was obtained from a woman in her 30s in good health. Sequenced input: blood. This CDR3 is CASRRAGTEEHGYTF. Here the CDR3 DNA reads TGTGCCAGCAGACGCGCCGGGACAGAGGAACATGGCTACACCTTC.